These T cell receptor beta chains were read from a single sample in a study of blood T cell repertoires in COVID-19. Sequenced by immunoSEQ multiplex PCR; TCRdb stores in-frame clones only, minus some. The table includes under 75,000 clones, 72% detected once. Material: peripheral blood. The receptors originated from a woman between 65 and 79 years old with COVID-19, enrolled during active disease. The CDR3 runs from the conserved cysteine through the conserved F or W. Fields, in order: J gene, V gene, clone size, CDR3 protein. Clone size appears in some rows only: once, few, many, or a class for an expanded clone.

TRBJ1-2 | TRBV6-4 | many | CASSPTAPGQSYGYTF
TRBJ2-5 | TRBV5-1 | - | CASSSGLAGGTQYF
TRBJ2-5 | TRBV6-5 | - | CASRGLQETQYF
TRBJ1-1 | TRBV18 | - | CASSPLGVNTEAFF
TRBJ2-3 | TRBV28 | - | CASSSFTGGRADTQYF
TRBJ1-5 | TRBV5-4 | - | CASSLTPGGRDQPQHF
TRBJ1-5 | TRBV4-1 | - | CASSQVPWTGRSNQPQHF
TRBJ1-4 | TRBV18 | - | CASSRAGEKLFF
TRBJ2-3 | TRBV29-1 | - | CSVDRGSTDTQYF
TRBJ1-4 | TRBV4-3 | - | CASSQDKGNGEKLFF
TRBJ2-5 | TRBV16 | - | CASSQSGTRGNLQETQYF
TRBJ2-1 | TRBV15 | - | CATSRDSDLVSNEQFF
TRBJ2-2 | TRBV3-1/TRBV3-2 | - | CASSQAAGELFF
TRBJ1-6 | TRBV27 | - | CASSSGTANNSPLHF
TRBJ2-5 | TRBV24-1 | - | CATSDLRGDDKLVGGTQYF
TRBJ2-3 | TRBV5-6 | few | CASRTTGNTDTQYF
TRBJ2-1 | TRBV7-3 | - | CASSRGQGRYNEQFF
TRBJ2-3 | TRBV6-5 | - | CASSYSNRGTDTQYF
TRBJ1-1 | TRBV7-2 | - | CASSLGLARGKGPEAFF
TRBJ2-1 | TRBV2 | - | CASSGQAGLNNEQFF
TRBJ2-1 | TRBV18 | - | CASSPLTGILNEQFF
TRBJ2-3 | TRBV6-2/TRBV6-3 | - | CASSTGTSGRDTQYF
TRBJ2-1 | TRBV12-3/TRBV12-4 | - | CASSLVGNEQFF
TRBJ1-6 | TRBV9 | - | CASSAAGSTSPLHF
TRBJ1-3 | TRBV11-3 | - | CASSLGLDSEGNTIYF
TRBJ2-2 | TRBV5-1 | - | CASKTKGGANTGELFF
TRBJ2-3 | TRBV4-2 | - | CASSQVQRERADTQYF
TRBJ1-1 | TRBV6-5 | - | CASFRRTEGSEAFF